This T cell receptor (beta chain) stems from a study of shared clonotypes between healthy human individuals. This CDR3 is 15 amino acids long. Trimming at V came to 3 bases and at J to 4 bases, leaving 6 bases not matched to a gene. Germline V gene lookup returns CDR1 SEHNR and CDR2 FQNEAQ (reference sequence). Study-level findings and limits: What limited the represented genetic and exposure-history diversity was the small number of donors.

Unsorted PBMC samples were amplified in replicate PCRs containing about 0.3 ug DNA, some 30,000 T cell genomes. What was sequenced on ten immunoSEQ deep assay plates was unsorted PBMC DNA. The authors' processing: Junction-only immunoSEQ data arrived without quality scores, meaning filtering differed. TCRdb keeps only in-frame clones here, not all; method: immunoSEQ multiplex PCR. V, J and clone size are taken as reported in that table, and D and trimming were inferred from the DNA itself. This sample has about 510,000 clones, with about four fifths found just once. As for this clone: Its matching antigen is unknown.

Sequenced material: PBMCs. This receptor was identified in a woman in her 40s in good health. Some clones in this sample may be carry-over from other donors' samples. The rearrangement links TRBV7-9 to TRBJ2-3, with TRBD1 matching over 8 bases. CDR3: CASSFRGRGADTQYF. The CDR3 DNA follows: TGTGCCAGCAGCTTCAGGGGGCGCGGGGCAGATACGCAGTATTTT.